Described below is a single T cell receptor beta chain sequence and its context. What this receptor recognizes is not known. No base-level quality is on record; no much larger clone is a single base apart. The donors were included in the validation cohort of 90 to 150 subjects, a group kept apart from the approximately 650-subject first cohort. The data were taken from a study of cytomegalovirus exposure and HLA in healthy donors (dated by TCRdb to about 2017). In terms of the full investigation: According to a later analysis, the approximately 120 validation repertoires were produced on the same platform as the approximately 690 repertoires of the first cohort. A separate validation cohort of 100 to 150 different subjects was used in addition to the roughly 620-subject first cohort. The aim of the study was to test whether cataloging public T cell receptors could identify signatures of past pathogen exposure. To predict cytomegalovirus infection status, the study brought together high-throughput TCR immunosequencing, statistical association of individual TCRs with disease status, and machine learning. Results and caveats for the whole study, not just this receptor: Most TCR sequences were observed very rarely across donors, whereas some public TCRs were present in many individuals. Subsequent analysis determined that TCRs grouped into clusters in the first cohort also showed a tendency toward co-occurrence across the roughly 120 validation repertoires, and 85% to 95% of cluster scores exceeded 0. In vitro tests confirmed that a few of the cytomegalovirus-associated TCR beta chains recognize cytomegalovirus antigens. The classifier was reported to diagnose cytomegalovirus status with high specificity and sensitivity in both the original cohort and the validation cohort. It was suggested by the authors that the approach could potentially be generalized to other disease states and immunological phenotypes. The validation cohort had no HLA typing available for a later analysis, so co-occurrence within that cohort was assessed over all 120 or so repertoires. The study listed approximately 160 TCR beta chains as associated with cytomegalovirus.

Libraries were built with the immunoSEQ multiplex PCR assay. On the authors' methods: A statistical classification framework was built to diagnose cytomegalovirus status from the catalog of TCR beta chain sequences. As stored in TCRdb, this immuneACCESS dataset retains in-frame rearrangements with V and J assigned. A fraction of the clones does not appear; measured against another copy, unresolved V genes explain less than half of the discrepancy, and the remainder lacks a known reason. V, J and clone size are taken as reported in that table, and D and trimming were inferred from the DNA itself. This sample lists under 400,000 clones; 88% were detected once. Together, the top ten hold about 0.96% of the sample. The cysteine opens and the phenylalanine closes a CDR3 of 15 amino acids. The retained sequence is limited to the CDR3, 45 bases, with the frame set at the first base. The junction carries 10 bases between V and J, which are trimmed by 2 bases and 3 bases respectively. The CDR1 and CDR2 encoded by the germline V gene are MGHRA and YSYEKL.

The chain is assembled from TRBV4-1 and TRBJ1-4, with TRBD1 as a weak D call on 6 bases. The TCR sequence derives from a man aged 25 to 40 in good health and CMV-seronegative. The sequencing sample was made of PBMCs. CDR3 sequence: CASSQTRQANEKLFF. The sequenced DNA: TGCGCCAGCAGCCAAACCAGACAGGCTAATGAAAAACTGTTTTTT.